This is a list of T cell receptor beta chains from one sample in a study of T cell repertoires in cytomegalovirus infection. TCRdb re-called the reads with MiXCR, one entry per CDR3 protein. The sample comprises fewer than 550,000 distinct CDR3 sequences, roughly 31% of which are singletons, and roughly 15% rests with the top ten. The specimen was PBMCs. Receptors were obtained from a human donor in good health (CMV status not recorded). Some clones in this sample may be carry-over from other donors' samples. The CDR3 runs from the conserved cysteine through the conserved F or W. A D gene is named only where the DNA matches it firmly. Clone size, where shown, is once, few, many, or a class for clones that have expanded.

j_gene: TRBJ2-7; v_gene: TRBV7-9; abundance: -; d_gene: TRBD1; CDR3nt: TGTGCCAGCAGCTCCGGGACAGGCCGCGAGCAGTACTTC; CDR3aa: CASSSGTGREQYF
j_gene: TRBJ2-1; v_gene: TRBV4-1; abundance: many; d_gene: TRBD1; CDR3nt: TGCGCCAGCAGCCAAGCCGGGACAGAATACAATGAGCAGTTCTTC; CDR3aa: CASSQAGTEYNEQFF
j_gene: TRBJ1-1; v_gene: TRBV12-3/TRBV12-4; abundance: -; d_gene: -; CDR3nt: TGTGCCAGCCGTCCTGGGGTGGACACTGAAGCTTTCTTT; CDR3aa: CASRPGVDTEAFF
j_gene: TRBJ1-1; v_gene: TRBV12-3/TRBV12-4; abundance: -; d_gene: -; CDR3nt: TGTGCCAGCAGTTCCTTTGGGGGGTCCGCTGAAGCTTTCTTT; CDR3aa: CASSSFGGSAEAFF
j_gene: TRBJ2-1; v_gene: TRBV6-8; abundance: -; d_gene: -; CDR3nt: TGTGCCAGCAGTTCCCTAGCGTTGGCCTACAATGAGCAGTTCTTC; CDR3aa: CASSSLALAYNEQFF
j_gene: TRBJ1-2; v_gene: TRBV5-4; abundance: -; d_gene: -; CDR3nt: TGTGCCAGCAGCGCATTTCGACAAGGATCTACCTATGGCTACACCTTC; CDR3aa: CASSAFRQGSTYGYTF
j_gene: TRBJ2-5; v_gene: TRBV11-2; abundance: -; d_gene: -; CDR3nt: TGTGCCAGCAGCCTCGGGGGGGTGACAGGGGAAGAGACCCAGTACTTC; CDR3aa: CASSLGGVTGEETQYF
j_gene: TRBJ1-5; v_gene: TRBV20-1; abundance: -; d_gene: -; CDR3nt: TGCAGTGCTAGAGTGGGCGGAAATGAGCAGCCCCAGCATTTT; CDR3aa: CSARVGGNEQPQHF
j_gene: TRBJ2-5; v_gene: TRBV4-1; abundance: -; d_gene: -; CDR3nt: TGCGCCAGCAGCCAAGGGGGAGGGGGCCTCCAGGAGACCCAGTACTTC; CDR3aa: CASSQGGGGLQETQYF
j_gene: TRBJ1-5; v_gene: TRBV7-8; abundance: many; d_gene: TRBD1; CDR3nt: TGTGCCAGCAGCCCGCGGACAGGGGTCCACCACAATCAGCCCCAGCATTTT; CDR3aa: CASSPRTGVHHNQPQHF
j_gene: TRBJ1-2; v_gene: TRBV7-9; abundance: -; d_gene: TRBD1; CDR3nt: TGTGCCAGCAGCACCGGGACAGGGATTGGCTACACCTTC; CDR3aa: CASSTGTGIGYTF
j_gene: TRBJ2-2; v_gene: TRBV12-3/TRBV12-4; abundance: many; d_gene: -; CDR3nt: TGTGCCAGCAGCTTAGGGCAGAACACCGGGGAGCTGTTTTTT; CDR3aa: CASSLGQNTGELFF
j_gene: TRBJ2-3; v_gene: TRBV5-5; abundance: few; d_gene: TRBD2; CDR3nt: TGTGCCAGCAGCTCGGGGGGGCAGGGCACAGATACGCAGTATTTT; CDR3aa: CASSSGGQGTDTQYF
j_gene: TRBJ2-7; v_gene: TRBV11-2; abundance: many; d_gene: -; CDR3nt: TGTGCCAGCAGCGACGGTACTTCCTACGAGCAGTACTTC; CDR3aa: CASSDGTSYEQYF
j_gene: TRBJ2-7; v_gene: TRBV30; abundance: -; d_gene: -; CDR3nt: TGTGCCTGGAAGGGTTCCACGAGAGAGCAGTACTTC; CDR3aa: CAWKGSTREQYF
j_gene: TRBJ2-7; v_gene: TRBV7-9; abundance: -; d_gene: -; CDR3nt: TGTGCCAGCAGCTTAGGCGCGGGACAGATGTACGAGCAGTACTTC; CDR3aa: CASSLGAGQMYEQYF
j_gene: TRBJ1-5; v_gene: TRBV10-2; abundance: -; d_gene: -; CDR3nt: TGCGCCAGCGGCCTTGGGGGAAGATCCAATCAGCCCCAGCATTTT; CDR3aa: CASGLGGRSNQPQHF
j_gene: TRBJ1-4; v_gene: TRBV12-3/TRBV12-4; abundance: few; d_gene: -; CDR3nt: TGTGCCAGTGGGGGTCAGCTTGCAACTAATGAAAAACTGTTTTTT; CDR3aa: CASGGQLATNEKLFF
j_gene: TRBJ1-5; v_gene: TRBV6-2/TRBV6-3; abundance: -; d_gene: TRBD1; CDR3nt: TGTGCCAGCAGTTCGGACAGGGTCGAATGGAGCAATCAGCCCCAGCATTTT; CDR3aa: CASSSDRVEWSNQPQHF
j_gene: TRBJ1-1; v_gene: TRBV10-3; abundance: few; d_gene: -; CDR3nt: TGTGCCATCAGATTGGACAGAGCGAACACTGAAGCTTTCTTT; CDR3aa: CAIRLDRANTEAFF
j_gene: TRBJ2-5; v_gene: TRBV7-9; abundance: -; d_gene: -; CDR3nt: TGTGCCAGCAGCTCTAGCAGGGGGGATGCAAGCCAAGAGACCCAGTACTTC; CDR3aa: CASSSSRGDASQETQYF
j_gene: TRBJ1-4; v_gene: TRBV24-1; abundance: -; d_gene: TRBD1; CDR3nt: TGTGCCACCAGTGAGAACCGACAGGGAACTAATGAAAAACTGTTTTTT; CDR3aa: CATSENRQGTNEKLFF
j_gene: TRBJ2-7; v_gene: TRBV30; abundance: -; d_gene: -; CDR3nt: TGTGCCTGGAGCCCTTTGGGCGAGCAGTACTTC; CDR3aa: CAWSPLGEQYF
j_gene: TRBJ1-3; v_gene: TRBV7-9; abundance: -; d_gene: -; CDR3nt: TGTGCCATCTGGACAGTCGGCACCATATATTTT; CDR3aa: CAIWTVGTIYF
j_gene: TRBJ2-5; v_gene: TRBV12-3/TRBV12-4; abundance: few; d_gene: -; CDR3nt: TGTGCCAGCAGTTCGGGACTCCGGGCGGAGACCCAGTACTTC; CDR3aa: CASSSGLRAETQYF
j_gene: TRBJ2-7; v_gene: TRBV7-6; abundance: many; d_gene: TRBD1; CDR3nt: TGTGCCAGCAGCAATACCGGGACAGCCGCCGAGCAGTACTTC; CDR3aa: CASSNTGTAAEQYF
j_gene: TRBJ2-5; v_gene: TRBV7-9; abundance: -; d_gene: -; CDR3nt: TGTGCCAGCAGCGGGAGGCAGGGAAGCGAGACCCAGTACTTC; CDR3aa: CASSGRQGSETQYF
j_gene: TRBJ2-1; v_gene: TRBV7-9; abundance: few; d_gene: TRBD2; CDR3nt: TGTGCCAGCAGCGGCCCGGGACTAGCGGGGGGACCGAGCTCCTACAATGAGCAGTTCTTC; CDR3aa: CASSGPGLAGGPSSYNEQFF
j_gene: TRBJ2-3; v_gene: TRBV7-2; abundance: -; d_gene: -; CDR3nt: TGTGACAGCAGCTTTCGACTACCAAACACAGATACGCAGTATTTT; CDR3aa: CDSSFRLPNTDTQYF
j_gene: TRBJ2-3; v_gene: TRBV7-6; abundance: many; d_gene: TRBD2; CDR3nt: TGTGCCAGCAGCCCACAAGCGGGGGGGCTGTTAGATACGCAGTATTTT; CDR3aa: CASSPQAGGLLDTQYF
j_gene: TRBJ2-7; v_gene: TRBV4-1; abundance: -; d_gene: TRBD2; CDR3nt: TGCGCCAGCAGCCAAGATCGGACTAGCGGGGGAATATACGAGCAGTACTTC; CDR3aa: CASSQDRTSGGIYEQYF
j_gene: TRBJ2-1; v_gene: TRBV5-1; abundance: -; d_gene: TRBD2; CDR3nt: TGCGCCAGCAGCTCAAGTCCGGGACTAGTGGGGGAGCAGTTCTTC; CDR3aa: CASSSSPGLVGEQFF
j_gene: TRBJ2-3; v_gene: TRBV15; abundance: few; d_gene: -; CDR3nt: TGTGCCACCAGAGGGACTCCCGGCGGGGTTAAAGATACGCAGTATTTT; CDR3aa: CATRGTPGGVKDTQYF
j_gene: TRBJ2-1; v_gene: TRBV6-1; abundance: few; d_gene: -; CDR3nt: TGTGCCAGCAGGAGGGAGGGGGTGTACAATGAGCAGTTCTTC; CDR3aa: CASRREGVYNEQFF
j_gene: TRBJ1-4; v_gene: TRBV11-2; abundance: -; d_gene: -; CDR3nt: TGTGCCAGCAGCTATCGAACCCCACCTTCAACTAATGAAAAACTGTTTTTT; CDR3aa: CASSYRTPPSTNEKLFF
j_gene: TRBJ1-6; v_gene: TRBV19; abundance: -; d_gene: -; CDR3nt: TGTGCCAGTAGTCTCCACCCGCGGACAGCGTCCTATAATTCACCCCTCCACTTT; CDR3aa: CASSLHPRTASYNSPLHF
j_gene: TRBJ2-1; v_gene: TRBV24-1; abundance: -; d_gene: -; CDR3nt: TGTGCCACCAGTGATCCAGGGACCTACAATGAGCAGTTCTTC; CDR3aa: CATSDPGTYNEQFF
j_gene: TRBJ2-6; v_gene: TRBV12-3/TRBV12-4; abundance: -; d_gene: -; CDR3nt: TGTGCCAGCAGTCACGGGTGGGGGGCCAACGTCCTGACTTTC; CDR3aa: CASSHGWGANVLTF
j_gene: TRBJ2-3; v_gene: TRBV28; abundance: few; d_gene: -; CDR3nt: TGTGCCAGCAGTTTATTCGACAGGCTGGGACGTGATACGCAGTATTTT; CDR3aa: CASSLFDRLGRDTQYF
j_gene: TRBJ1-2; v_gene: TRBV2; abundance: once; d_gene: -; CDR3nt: TGTGCCAGCAGATGGAGGACCGAAATGTATGGCTACACCTTC; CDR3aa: CASRWRTEMYGYTF
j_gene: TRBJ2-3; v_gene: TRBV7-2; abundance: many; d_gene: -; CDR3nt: TGTGCCAGCAGTGGACAGCACACAGATACGCAGTATTTT; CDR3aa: CASSGQHTDTQYF
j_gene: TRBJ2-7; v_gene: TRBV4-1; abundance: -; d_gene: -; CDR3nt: TGCGCCAGCAGCCAAGAGATGTGGAGCTCCTACGAGCAGTACTTC; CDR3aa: CASSQEMWSSYEQYF
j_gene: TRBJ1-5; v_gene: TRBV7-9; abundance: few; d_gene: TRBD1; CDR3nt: TGTGCCAGCAGCCCCACAGGGGGCGGCCAACAGCCCCAGCATTTT; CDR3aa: CASSPTGGGQQPQHF
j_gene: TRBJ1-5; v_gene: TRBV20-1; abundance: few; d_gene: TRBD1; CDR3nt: TGCAGTGCCCGGACAGGAACGAATCAGCCCCAGCATTTT; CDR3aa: CSARTGTNQPQHF
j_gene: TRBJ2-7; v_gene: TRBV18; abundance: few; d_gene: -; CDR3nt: TGTGCCAGCTCGTCGCTGGCACCAATCTACGAGCAGTACTTC; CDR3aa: CASSSLAPIYEQYF
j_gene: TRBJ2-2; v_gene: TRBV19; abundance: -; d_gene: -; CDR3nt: TGTGCCAGTAGTATCGGGGTAGGGACCGGGGAGCTGTTTTTT; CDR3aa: CASSIGVGTGELFF
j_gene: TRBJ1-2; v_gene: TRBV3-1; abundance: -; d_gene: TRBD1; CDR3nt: TGTGCCAGCACCCCAGTGGACAGGGAGATTGGCTACACCTTC; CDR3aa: CASTPVDREIGYTF
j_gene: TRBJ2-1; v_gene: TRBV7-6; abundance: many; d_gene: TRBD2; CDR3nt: TGTGCCAGCAGCTCCTCGACTAGCGGGGGGGCAGAAGAGCAGTTCTTC; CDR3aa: CASSSSTSGGAEEQFF
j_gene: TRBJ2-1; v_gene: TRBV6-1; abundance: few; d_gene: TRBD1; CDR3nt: TGTGCCAGCAGTGACAGAGGGACAGGGGTCAATGAGCAGTTCTTC; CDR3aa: CASSDRGTGVNEQFF
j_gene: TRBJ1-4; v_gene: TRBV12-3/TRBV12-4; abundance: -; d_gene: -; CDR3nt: TGTGCCAGCAGTCTTAGGGGGGGCGTTGGTGAAAAACTGTTTTTT; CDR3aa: CASSLRGGVGEKLFF
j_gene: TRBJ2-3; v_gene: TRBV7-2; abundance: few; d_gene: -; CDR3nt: TGTGCCAGCAGCTCCACCGGACAATCGAGGACAGATACGCAGTATTTT; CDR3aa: CASSSTGQSRTDTQYF
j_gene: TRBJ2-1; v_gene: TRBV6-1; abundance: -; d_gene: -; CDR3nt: TGTGCCAGCAGCAGACTAAAAGGAAATGAGCAGTTCTTC; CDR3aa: CASSRLKGNEQFF
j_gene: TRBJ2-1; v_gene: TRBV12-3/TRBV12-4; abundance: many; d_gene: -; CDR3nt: TGTGCCAGCAGTTTTTTGTCTGATCGGACAGATAGGGTCTTC; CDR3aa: CASSFLSDRTDRVF
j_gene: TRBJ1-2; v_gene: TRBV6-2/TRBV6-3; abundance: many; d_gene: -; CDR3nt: TGTGCCAGCACCTCCGGGACCAGAGGGTTCTTC; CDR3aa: CASTSGTRGFF